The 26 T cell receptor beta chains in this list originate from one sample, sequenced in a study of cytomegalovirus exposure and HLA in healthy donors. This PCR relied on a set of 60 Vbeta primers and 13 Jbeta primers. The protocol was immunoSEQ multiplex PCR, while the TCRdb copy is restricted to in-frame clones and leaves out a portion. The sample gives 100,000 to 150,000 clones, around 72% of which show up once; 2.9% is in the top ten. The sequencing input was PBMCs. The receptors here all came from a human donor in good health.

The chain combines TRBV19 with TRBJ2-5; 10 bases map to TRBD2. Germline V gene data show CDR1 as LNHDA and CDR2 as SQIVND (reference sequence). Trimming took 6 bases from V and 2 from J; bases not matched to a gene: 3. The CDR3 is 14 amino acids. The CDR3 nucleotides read TGTGCCAGTAGGACGGGACTAGCGCAAGAGACCCAGTACTTC. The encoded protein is CASRTGLAQETQYF.

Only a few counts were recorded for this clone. CDR3 in DNA: TGCAGCGTTGAAGCGGGTCCAGGGTGGAACTACAATGAGCAGTTCTTC. Protein product: CSVEAGPGWNYNEQFF. The V call is TRBV29-1, the J call TRBJ2-1, with D perhaps matching TRBD1 (5 bases). Germline-derived CDR1 and CDR2 are SQVTM and ANQGSEA. The V end was cut by 1 base, the J end by 3 bases, with 16 bases between. The CDR3 contains 16 residues.

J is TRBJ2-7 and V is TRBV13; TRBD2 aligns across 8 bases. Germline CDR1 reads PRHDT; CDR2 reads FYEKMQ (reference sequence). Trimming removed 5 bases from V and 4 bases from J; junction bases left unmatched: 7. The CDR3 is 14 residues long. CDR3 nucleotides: TGTGCCAGCAGCCCGCGGGGGGCAGTGTACGAGCAGTACTTC. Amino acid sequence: CASSPRGAVYEQYF.

The CDR3 region has the DNA TGTGCCCGGGGAGGGCTAGCGAAAGAGACCCAGTACTTC. It yields the protein CARGGLAKETQYF. This chain connects TRBV30 to TRBJ2-5, with TRBD2 identical over 7 bases. CDR1 and CDR2 from the germline V gene are GTSNPN and SVGIG (reference sequence). V was pared by 8 bases and J by 3 bases, with 9 bases of the junction left unmatched. CDR3 length: 13 amino acids.

The CDR3 loop reads CASSLRAYTGELFF. Written as DNA, the CDR3 is TGTGCCAGCAGCTTGCGTGCTTACACCGGGGAGCTGTTTTTT. V gene TRBV7-3 combines with J gene TRBJ2-2; D unclear. Per the germline V gene, CDR1 is SGHTA and CDR2 is FQGTGA. Trimming pared 3 bases from V and 3 bases from J, leaving 8 bases between. This CDR3 is 14 amino acids long.

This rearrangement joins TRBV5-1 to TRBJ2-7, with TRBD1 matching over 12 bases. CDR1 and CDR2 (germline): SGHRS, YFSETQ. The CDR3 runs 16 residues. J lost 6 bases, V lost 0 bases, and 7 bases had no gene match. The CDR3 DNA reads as TGCGCCAGCAGCTTGGTAATGGGACAGGGGGCGGGCGAGCAGTACTTC. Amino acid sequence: CASSLVMGQGAGEQYF.

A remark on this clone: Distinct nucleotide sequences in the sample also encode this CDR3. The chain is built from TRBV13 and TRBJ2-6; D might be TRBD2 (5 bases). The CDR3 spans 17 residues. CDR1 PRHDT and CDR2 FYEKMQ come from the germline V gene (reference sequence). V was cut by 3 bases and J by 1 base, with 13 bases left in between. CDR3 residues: CASSLGTGWSGANVLTF. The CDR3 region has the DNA TGTGCCAGCAGCTTGGGAACGGGGTGGTCTGGGGCCAACGTCCTGACTTTC.

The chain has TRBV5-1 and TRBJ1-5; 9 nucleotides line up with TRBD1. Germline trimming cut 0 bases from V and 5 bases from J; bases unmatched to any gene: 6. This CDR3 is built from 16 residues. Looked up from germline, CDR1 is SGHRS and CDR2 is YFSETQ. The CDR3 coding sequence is TGCGCCAGCAGCTTGGGGATTGACAGGGGGGATCAGCCCCAGCATTTT. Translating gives CASSLGIDRGDQPQHF.

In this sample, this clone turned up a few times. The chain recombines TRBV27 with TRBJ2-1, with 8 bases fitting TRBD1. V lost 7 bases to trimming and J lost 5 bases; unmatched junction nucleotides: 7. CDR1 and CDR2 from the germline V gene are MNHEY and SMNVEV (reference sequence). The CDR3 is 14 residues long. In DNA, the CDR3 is TGTGCCAGCACCCGTACAGGGGGTAACAATGAGCAGTTCTTC. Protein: CASTRTGGNNEQFF.

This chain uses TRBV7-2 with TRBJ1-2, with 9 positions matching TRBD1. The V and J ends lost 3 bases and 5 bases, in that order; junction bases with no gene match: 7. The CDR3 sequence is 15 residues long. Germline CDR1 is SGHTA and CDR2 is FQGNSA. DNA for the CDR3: TGTGCCAGCAGCTTCGGACAGGGGTACGGGTATGGCTACACCTTC. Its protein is CASSFGQGYGYGYTF.

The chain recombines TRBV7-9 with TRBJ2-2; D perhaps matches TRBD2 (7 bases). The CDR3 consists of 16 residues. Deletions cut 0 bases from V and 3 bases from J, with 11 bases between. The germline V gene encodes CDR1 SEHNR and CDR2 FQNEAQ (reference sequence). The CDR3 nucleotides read TGTGCCAGCAGCTTAGCGCGGGGGCTGGACACCGGGGAGCTGTTTTTT. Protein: CASSLARGLDTGELFF.

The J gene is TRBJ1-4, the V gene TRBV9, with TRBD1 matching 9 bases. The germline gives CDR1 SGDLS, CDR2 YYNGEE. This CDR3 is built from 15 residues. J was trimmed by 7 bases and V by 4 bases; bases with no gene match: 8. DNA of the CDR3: TGTGCCAGCAGCAAAACCGGGACAGGGAGTGAAAAACTGTTTTTT. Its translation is CASSKTGTGSEKLFF.

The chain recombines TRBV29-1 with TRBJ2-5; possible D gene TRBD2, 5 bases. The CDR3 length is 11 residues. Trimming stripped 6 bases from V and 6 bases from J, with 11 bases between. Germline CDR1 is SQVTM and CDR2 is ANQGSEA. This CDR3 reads CSVRTGKTQYF. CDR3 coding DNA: TGCAGCGTCCGGACGGGAAAGACCCAGTACTTC.

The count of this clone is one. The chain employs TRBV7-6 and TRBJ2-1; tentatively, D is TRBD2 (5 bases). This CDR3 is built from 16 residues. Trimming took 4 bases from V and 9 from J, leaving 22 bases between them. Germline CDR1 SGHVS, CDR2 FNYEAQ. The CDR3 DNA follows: TGTGCCAGCAGCTCACTTAGCGCCTCCCTAGTTGGTGAGCAGTTCTTC. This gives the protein CASSSLSASLVGEQFF.

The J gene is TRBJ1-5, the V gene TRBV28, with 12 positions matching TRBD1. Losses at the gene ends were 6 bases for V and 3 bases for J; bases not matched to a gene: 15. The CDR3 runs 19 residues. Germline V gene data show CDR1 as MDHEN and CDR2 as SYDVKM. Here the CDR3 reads CASSQKLGTGGTINQPQHF. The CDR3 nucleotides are TGTGCCAGCAGCCAAAAGCTCGGGACAGGGGGCACAATCAATCAGCCCCAGCATTTT.

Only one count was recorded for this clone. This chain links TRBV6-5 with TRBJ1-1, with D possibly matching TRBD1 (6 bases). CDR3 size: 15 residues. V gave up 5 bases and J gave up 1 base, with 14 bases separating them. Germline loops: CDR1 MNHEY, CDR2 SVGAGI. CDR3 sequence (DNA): TGTGCCAGCAGTCCCTTTAGGGGGACGAACACTGAAGCTTTCTTT. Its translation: CASSPFRGTNTEAFF.

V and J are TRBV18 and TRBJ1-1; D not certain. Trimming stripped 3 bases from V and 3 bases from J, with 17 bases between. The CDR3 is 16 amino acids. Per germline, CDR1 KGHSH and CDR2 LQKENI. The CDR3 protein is CASSPRTSARHTEAFF. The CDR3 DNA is TGTGCCAGCTCACCTCGAACCAGCGCTCGCCACACTGAAGCTTTCTTT.

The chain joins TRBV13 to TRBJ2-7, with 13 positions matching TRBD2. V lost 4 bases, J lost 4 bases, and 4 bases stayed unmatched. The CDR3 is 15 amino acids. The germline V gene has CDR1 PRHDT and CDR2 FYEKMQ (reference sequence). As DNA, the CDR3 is TGTGCCAGCAGCTCACTAGCGGGAGGGCCGTACGAGCAGTACTTC. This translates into CASSSLAGGPYEQYF. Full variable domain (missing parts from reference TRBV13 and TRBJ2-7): AAGVIQSPRHLIKEKRETATLKCYPIPRHDTVYWYQQGPGQDPQFLISFYEKMQSDKGSIPDRFSAQQFSDYHSELNMSSLELGDSALYFCASSSLAGGPYEQYFGPGTRLTVT.

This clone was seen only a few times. CDR3 region: CASSLGRVGYEQYF. CDR3 coding DNA: TGCGCCAGCAGCTTGGGCAGGGTTGGCTACGAGCAGTACTTC. The chain uses TRBV5-1 and TRBJ2-7, with TRBD1 as a possible D gene (5 bases). V shed 0 bases and J shed 3 bases, with 10 bases lying between them. The CDR3 totals 14 residues. CDR1 is SGHRS and CDR2 is YFSETQ in the germline V gene.

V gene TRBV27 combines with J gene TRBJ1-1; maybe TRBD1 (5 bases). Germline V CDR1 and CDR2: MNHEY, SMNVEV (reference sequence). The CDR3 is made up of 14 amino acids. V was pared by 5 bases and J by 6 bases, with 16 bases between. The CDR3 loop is CASSNIQAGAEAFF. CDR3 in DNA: TGTGCCAGCAGTAACATACAGGCCGGCGCTGAAGCTTTCTTT.

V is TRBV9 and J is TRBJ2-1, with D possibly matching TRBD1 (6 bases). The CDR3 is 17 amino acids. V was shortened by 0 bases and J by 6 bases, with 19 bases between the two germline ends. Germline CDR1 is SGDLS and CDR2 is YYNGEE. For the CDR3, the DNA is TGTGCCAGCAGCGTAGAATGGGGGCCCCATGTCTCCAATGAGCAGTTCTTC. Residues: CASSVEWGPHVSNEQFF.

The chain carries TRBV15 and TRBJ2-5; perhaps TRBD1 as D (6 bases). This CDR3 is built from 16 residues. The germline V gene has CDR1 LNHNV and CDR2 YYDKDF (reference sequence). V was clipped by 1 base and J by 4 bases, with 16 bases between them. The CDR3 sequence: CATSRGGQLARETQYF. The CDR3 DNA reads TGTGCCACCAGCAGAGGAGGACAGCTAGCCCGAGAGACCCAGTACTTC.

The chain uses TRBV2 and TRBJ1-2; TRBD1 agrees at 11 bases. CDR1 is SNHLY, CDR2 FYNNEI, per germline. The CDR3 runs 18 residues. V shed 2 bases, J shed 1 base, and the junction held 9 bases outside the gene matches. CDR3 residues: CASSESGGQGVLNYGYTF. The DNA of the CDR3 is TGTGCCAGCAGTGAAAGTGGGGGACAGGGGGTCCTTAACTATGGCTACACCTTC. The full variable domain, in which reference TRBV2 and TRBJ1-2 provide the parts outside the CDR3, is EPEVTQTPSHQVTQMGQEVILRCVPISNHLYFYWYRQILGQKVEFLVSFYNNEISEKSEIFDDQFSVERPDGSNFTLKIRSTKLEDSAMYFCASSESGGQGVLNYGYTFGSGTRLTVV.

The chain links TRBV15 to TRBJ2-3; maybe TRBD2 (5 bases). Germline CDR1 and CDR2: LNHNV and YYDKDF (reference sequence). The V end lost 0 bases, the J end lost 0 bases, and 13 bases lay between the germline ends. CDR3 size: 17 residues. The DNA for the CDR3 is TGTGCCACCAGCAGAGATCGGGCGGGCCTTAGCACAGATACGCAGTATTTT. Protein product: CATSRDRAGLSTDTQYF.

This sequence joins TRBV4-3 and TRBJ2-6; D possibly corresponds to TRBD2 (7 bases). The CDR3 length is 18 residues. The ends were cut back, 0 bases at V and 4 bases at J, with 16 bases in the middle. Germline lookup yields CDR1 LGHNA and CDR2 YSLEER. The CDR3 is CASSQDEGGVRGANVLTF. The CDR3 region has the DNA TGCGCCAGCAGCCAAGATGAGGGGGGGGTAAGAGGGGCCAACGTCCTGACTTTC.

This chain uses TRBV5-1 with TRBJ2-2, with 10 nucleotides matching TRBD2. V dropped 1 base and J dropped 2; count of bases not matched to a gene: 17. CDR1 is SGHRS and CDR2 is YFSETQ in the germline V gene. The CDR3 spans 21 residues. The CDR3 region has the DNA TGCGCCAGCAGCTTGACGATCCGGGGGACTAGCGTTTTGATTAACACCGGGGAGCTGTTTTTT. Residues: CASSLTIRGTSVLINTGELFF.